A single sample gave rise to the 15 T cell receptor beta chains below, sequenced in a study of blood T cell repertoires in COVID-19. This table comes from immunoSEQ multiplex PCR, and its TCRdb copy is limited to in-frame clones, with some not included. Of 200,000 to 250,000 clones listed, roughly 88% are singletons. Sequencing was performed on peripheral blood. These receptors came from a human donor in a cohort sampled during active COVID-19.

The chain has TRBV19 and TRBJ1-5, with TRBD1 matching 7 bases. J was trimmed by 5 bases and V by 3 bases; bases with no gene match: 4. The CDR3 is made up of 14 amino acids. The germline CDR1 and CDR2 sequences are LNHDA and SQIVND (reference sequence). The CDR3 DNA reads as TGTGCCAGTAGTATTGACAGGGTTCATCAGCCCCAGCATTTT. It translates to CASSIDRVHQPQHF.

The chain has TRBV5-6 and TRBJ1-2; possibly TRBD1 for D (6 bases). The CDR3 runs 12 residues. Deletions cut 4 bases from V and 6 bases from J, with 10 bases between. Germline V gives CDR1 SGHDT, CDR2 YYEEEE. CDR3 nucleotides: TGTGCCAGCAGCCCTCAGGGGCATGGCTACACCTTC. Protein sequence: CASSPQGHGYTF. The variable domain in full, completed from reference TRBV5-6 and TRBJ1-2, reads DAGVTQSPTHLIKTRGQQVTLRCSPKSGHDTVSWYQQALGQGPQFIFQYYEEEERQRGNFPDRFSGHQFPNYSSELNVNALLLGDSALYLCASSPQGHGYTFGSGTRLTVV.

This chain joins TRBV3-1 (or the pseudogene TRBV3-2) and TRBJ1-2; TRBD1 aligns across 8 bases. This CDR3 comprises 15 residues. V was clipped by 1 base and J by 6 bases; unmatched bases: 7. CDR1 and CDR2 from the germline V gene are LGHDT and YNNKEL (reference sequence). The CDR3 protein is CASSQGTGKRNGYTF. The CDR3 nucleotides are TGTGCCAGCAGCCAAGGGACAGGGAAAAGGAATGGCTACACCTTC.

This chain links TRBV30 with TRBJ1-1; weak D call: TRBD1 (5 bases). The V gene lost 4 bases and the J gene lost 3 bases, with 15 bases spanning the gap. The CDR3 runs to 14 residues. The germline gives CDR1 GTSNPN, CDR2 SVGIG (reference sequence). DNA of the CDR3: TGTGCCTGGACCGACCAGGGAGGGGACACTGAAGCTTTCTTT. Its translation is CAWTDQGGDTEAFF.

V and J are TRBV5-6 and TRBJ1-2; 11 positions agree with TRBD1. Germline V lookup: CDR1 SGHDT, CDR2 YYEEEE. V lost 4 bases, J lost 4 bases, and 6 bases stayed unmatched. The CDR3 loop spans 15 amino acids. DNA for the CDR3: TGTGCCAGCAGCCGAACCGGGACAGGGGGCTATGGCTACACCTTC. Amino acids: CASSRTGTGGYGYTF.

The V gene is TRBV6-2 or TRBV6-3, the J gene TRBJ1-2, with TRBD1 as a possible D gene (5 bases). Germline V gene lookup returns CDR1 MNHEY and CDR2 SVGEGT. Trimming pared 2 bases from V and 3 bases from J, leaving 7 bases between. CDR3 length: 13 amino acids. CDR3: CASSYARDYGYTF. Written as DNA, the CDR3 is TGTGCCAGCAGTTACGCCAGGGACTATGGCTACACCTTC.

The chain couples TRBV30 to TRBJ2-2; 13 bases are shared with TRBD2. CDR3 size: 16 residues. The V gene's germline CDR1 is GTSNPN and CDR2 SVGIG (reference sequence). The junction had 7 bases not matched to a gene; V was cut back by 4 bases and J by 5 bases. The CDR3 DNA reads as TGTGCCTGGAATGGACTAGCGGGAGCGGGGACCGGGGAGCTGTTTTTT. It is translated as CAWNGLAGAGTGELFF.

The chain is built from TRBV19 and TRBJ2-6; 7 bases map to TRBD1. V gave up 7 bases and J gave up 1 base; unmatched junction bases: 16. The CDR3 extends over 19 amino acids. The V gene's germline CDR1 is LNHDA and CDR2 SQIVND (reference sequence). This CDR3 reads CASTRTGNLFLSGANVLTF. The CDR3 DNA reads as TGTGCCAGTACCCGGACAGGTAATCTTTTTCTATCTGGGGCCAACGTCCTGACTTTC.

The DNA for the CDR3 is TGTGCCAGCACCCGGCTAGGGGGTTCTAATTCACCCCTCCACTTT. Encoded protein: CASTRLGGSNSPLHF. The chain has TRBV7-9 and TRBJ1-6, with D perhaps TRBD1 (6 bases). There are 15 residues in the CDR3. V dropped 7 bases and J dropped 6 bases, with 16 bases sitting between them. Looked up from germline, CDR1 is SEHNR and CDR2 is FQNEAQ (reference sequence). Full variable domain (rest looked up from reference TRBV7-9 and TRBJ1-6): DTGVSQNPRHKITKRGQNVTFRCDPISEHNRLYWYRQTLGQGPEFLTYFQNEAQLEKSRLLSDRFSAERPKGSFSTLEIQRTEQGDSAMYLCASTRLGGSNSPLHFGNGTRLTVT.

This clone has only one observation. The CDR3 DNA reads as TGTGCCAGTAGTTTCCGACAGCTTGAAGCTTTCTTT. This codes for CASSFRQLEAFF. V gene TRBV19 combines with J gene TRBJ1-1, with a tentative D call TRBD1 (5 bases). Per germline, CDR1 LNHDA and CDR2 SQIVND (reference sequence). The CDR3 is 12 residues long. Trimming left V 5 bases short and J 7 bases short, with 11 bases between.

This clone was counted a single time. The chain is built from TRBV7-2 and TRBJ2-7; TRBD2 might be the D (7 bases). CDR1 and CDR2 from the germline V gene are SGHTA and FQGNSA. This CDR3 is built from 18 residues. V gave up 2 bases and J gave up 3 bases, with 23 bases separating them. CDR3 in amino acids: CASSLSSGLGGQIYEQYF. The CDR3 region has the DNA TGTGCCAGCAGCTTATCTAGCGGACTTGGGGGCCAAATCTACGAGCAGTACTTC.

This rearrangement joins TRBV7-9 to TRBJ2-2, with 8 bases aligning to TRBD1. Per the germline V gene, CDR1 is SEHNR and CDR2 is FQNEAQ (reference sequence). The length of the CDR3 is 16 residues. J gave up 5 bases and V 7 bases, and 12 bases lay outside the gene matches. The CDR3 region has the DNA TGTGCCAGCAACAGCGTGGCAGGGGGCAAGACCGGGGAGCTGTTTTTT. This gives the protein CASNSVAGGKTGELFF.

The chain has TRBV4-1 and TRBJ1-4; 9 bases fit TRBD1. Germline V gene sequence: CDR1 MGHRA, CDR2 YSYEKL. The CDR3 covers 16 residues. V gave up 0 bases and J gave up 5 bases; unmatched junction bases: 4. Written as DNA, the CDR3 is TGCGCCAGCAGCCAAGACGGGGACAGGGCGAATGAAAAACTGTTTTTT. It codes for CASSQDGDRANEKLFF.

Here the CDR3 reads CASSLVASGGASYNEQFF. The CDR3 region has the DNA TGCGCCAGCAGCTTGGTCGCTAGCGGGGGGGCCTCCTACAATGAGCAGTTCTTC. V usage is TRBV5-1 and J usage is TRBJ2-1, with TRBD2 matching 12 bases. The V segment lost 0 bases and the J segment 0 bases; nucleotides outside the gene matches: 4. Germline V gene sequence: CDR1 SGHRS, CDR2 YFSETQ. The CDR3 has 18 residues.

The V and J genes are TRBV27 and TRBJ1-2, with 9 positions matching TRBD1. Germline-derived CDR1 and CDR2 are MNHEY and SMNVEV (reference sequence). CDR3 length: 17 amino acids. After removal of 3 bases from V and 4 bases from J, the junction contained 12 bases not matched to a gene. For the CDR3, the DNA is TGTGCCAGCAGTTTCGGGGGGACAGGGAATGCTTTCTATGGCTACACCTTC. Amino acid sequence: CASSFGGTGNAFYGYTF.